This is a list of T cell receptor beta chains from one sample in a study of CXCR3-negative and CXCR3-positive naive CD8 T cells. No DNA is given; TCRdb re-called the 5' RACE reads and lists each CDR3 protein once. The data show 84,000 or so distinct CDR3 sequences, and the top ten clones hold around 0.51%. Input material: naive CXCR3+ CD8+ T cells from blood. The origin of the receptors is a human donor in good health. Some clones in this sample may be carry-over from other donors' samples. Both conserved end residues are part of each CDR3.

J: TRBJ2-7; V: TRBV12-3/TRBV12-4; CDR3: CASSSRDRDYEQYF
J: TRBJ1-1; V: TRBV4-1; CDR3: CASSQDLLFGQGLMNTEAFF
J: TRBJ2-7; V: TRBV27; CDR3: CASSLSAWGDYEQYF
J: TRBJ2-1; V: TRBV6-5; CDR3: CASRAVGDNVYNEQFF
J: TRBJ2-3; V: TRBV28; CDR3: CASSLYPASTDTQYF
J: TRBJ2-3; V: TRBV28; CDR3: CASSPVGVGAGTDTQYF
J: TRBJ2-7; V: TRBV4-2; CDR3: CASSPRAGYEQYF
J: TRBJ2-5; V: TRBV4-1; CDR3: CASSQDRGPETQYF
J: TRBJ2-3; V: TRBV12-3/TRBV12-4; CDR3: CASSLGGGGSTDTQYF
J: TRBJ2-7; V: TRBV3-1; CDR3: CASSPEGLAGDEQYF
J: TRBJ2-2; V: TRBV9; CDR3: CASSGGTSSYTGELFF
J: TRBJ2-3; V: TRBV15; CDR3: CATSPSTLRAAGGEDTQYF
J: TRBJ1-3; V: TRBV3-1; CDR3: CASSQDKGSYGNTIYF
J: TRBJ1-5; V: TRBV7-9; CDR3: CASSSNRGDQPQHF
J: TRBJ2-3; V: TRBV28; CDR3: CAIFGWEDGTDTQYF
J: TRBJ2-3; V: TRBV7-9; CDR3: CASSSLAGGPRGTDTQYF
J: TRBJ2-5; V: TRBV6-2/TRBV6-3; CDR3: CASSYLGSVQETQYF
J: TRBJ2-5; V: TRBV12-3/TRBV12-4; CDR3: CASTLDRERETQYF
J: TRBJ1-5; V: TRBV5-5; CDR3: CASSLKWEYNQPQHF
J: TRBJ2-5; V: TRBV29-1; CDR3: CSVELLGWYQETQYF
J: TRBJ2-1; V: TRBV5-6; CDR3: CASSLTLTLYSNEQFF
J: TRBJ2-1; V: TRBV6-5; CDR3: CASSYSLWRGQGVHEQFF
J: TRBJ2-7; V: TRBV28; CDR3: CASSYGSDNEQYF
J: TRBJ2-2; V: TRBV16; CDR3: CASSQYLANTGELFF
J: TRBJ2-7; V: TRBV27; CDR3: CATMGVPYEQYF
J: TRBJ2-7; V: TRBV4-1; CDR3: CASSQELGREQYF
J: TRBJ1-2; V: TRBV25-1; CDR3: CASSEVRGWGYTF
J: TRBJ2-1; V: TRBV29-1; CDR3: CSGRSNNEQFF
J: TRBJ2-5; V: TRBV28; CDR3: CASSLDRRDETQYF
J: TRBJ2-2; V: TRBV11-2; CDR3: CASSSVDTGELFF
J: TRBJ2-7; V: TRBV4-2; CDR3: CVSSQAAVTYEQYF
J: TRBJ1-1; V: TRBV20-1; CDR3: CSARLGSTEAFF
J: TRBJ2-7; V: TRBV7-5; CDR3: CISVPEAWRTRKHYEQYF
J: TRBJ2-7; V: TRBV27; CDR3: CASSLGLAYEQYF
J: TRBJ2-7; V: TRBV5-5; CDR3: CASSFLSSYEQYF
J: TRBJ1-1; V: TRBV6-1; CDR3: CASREGEIVFGMNTEAFF
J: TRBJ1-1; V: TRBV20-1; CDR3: CSARDFGYTEAFF
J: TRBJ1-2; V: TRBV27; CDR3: CASSLSGLTAEYGYTF
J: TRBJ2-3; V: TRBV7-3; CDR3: CASSLTLTAYTDTQYF
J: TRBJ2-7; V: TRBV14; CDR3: CASSYASGTSYEQYF
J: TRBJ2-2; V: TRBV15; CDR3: CATSRGPGELFF
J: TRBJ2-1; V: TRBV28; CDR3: CASSNRGIYNEQFF
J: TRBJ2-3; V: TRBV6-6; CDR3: CASSYFTRTNTNTQYF
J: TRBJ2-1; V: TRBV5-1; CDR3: CASSYGVDSGTEARLWFF
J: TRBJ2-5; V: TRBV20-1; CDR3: CSARGLDGLAGGPGMVETQYF
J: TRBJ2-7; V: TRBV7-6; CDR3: CASSLAGGIANEQYF
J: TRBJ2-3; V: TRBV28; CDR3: CASSPQTDTQYF
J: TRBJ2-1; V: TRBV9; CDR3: CASSVSDSLSIEQFF
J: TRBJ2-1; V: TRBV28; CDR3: CASSAAAELGLYNEQFF
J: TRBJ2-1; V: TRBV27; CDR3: CASGLAGSSYNEQFF
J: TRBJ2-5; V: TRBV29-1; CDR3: CSGLAGGEETQYF
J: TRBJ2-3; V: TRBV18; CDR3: CASSPSNLHVITDTQYF
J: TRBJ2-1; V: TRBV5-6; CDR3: CASSLAALSSYNEQFF
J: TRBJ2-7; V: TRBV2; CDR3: CASGTRVSYEQYF
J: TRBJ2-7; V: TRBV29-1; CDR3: CSVERRVNEQYF
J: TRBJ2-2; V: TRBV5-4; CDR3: CASSVNTGELFF
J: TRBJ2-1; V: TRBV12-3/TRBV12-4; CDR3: CASSFDLTNEQFF
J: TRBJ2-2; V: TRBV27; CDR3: CASSLALNTGELFF
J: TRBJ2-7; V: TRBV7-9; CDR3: CASSLSGQGAYEQYF